This TCR beta chain was captured in a study of blood T cell repertoires in COVID-19. Background on the study: Nucleic acid was either cDNA or gDNA, and it came from T cells, B-cell-depleted T cells, or PBMCs.

In the original analysis: Using reference gene primer amplification, nucleated cell counts were estimated. The data were produced by immunoSEQ multiplex PCR, yet TCRdb's version contains in-frame clones alone and is incomplete. The V and J calls and clone size come from that table; D and trimming were worked out from the DNA. The sample shows 55,000 or so clones, 90% of them seen only once. This clone was seen more than once but under ten times. V was cut by 3 bases and J by 4 bases, with 7 bases left in between. This CDR3 is 12 amino acids long. CDR1 MGHDK and CDR2 SYGVNS come from the germline V gene.

Sequenced input: peripheral blood. This receptor was obtained from a man aged 40-55 years with acute or convalescent COVID-19. The chain employs TRBV25-1 and TRBJ2-7, with a tentative D call TRBD1 (6 bases). CDR3 nucleotide sequence: TGTGCCAGCAGTGACACAGGGTACGAGCAGTACTTC. The encoded protein is CASSDTGYEQYF.